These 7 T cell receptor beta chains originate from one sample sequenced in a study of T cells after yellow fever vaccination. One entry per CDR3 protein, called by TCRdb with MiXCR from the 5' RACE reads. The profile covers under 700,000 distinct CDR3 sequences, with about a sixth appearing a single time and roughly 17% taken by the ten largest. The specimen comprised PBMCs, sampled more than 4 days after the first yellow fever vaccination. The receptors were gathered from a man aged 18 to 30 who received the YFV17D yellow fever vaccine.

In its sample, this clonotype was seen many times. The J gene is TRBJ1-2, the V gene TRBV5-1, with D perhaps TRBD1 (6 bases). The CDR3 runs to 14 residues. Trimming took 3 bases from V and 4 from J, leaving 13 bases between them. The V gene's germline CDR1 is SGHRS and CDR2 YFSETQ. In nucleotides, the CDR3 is TGCGCCAGCAGCTCCCGGGACACCTTCTATGGCTACACCTTC. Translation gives CASSSRDTFYGYTF.

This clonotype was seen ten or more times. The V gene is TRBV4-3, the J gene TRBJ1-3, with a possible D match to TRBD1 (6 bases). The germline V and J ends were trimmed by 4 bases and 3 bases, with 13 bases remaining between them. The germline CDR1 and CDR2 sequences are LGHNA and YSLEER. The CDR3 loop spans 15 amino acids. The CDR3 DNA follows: TGCGCCAGCAGCCCACAGACAGGAGGTGGAAACACCATATATTTT. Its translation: CASSPQTGGGNTIYF.

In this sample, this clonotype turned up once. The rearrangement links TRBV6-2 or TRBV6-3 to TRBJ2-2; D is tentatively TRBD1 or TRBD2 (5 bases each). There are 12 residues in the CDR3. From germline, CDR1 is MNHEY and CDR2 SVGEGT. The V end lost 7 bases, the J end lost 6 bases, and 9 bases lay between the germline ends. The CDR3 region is CASIMGAGELFF. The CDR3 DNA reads TGTGCCAGCATTATGGGGGCCGGGGAGCTGTTTTTT.

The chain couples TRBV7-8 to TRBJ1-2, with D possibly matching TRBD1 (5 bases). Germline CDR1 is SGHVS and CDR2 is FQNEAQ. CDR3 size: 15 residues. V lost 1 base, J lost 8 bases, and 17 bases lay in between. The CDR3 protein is CASSLDSRVARGYTF. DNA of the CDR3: TGTGCCAGCAGCTTAGACTCCAGGGTGGCTAGGGGCTACACCTTC.

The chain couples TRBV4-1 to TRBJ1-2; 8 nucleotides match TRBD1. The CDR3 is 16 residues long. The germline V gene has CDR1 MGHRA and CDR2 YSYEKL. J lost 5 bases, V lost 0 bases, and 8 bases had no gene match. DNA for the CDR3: TGCGCCAGCAGCCAAGAGTGGACAGGGAGAGAGTATGGCTACACCTTC. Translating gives CASSQEWTGREYGYTF.

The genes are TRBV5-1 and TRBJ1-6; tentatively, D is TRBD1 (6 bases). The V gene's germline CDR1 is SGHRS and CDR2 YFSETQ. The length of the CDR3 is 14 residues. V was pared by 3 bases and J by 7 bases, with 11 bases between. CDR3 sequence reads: CASSYDRRNSPLHF. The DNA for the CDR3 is TGCGCCAGCAGCTACGACAGGAGAAATTCACCCCTCCACTTT.

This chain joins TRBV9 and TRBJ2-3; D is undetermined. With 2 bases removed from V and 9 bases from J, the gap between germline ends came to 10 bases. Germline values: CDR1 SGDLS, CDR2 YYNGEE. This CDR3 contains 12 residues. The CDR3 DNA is TGTGCCAGCAGCGTGATGACGGAGACGCAGTATTTT. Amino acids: CASSVMTETQYF.